The source of this TCR beta chain is a study of blood T cells in healthy people across ages. This clonotype was seen at least ten times. Its target is unknown. Germline-derived CDR1 and CDR2 are LGHDT and YNNKEL (reference sequence). Trimming removed 2 bases at V and 5 bases at J, with 9 bases between. CDR3 length: 13 amino acids. A J-beta primer mix and a sample-barcoded 5' primer were used in a second PCR of roughly 6 to 12 cycles. TCRdb passed the 5' RACE reads through MiXCR, listing each CDR3 protein once. The sample has roughly 790,000 distinct CDR3 sequences, about 40% seen once; the top ten hold around 20%. Study-wide results and limits: Older age coincided with a roughly linear decline in TCR beta diversity per million T cells. When set beside aged donors, long-lived donors presented more naive CD4+ cells and higher diversity.

The TCR originated in a woman aged 55-70 years in good health. Material for sequencing was blood. This chain links TRBV3-1 with TRBJ2-5; D not certain. Here the CDR3 DNA reads TGTGCCAGCAGCCAAAGGGTTTCGGAGACCCAGTACTTC. Protein: CASSQRVSETQYF.